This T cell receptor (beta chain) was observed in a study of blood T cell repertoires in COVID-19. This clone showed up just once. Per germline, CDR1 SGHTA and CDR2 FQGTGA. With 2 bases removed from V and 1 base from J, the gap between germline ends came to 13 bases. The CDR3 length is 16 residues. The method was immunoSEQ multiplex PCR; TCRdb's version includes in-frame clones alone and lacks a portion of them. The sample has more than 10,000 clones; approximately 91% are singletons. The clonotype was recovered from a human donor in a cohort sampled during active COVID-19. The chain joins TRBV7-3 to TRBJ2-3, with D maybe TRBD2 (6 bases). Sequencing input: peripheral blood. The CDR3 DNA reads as TGTGCCAGCAGCTTATTCGGGGGTAGGGGCACAGATACGCAGTATTTT. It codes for CASSLFGGRGTDTQYF.